These T cell receptor beta chains were read from a single sample in a study of blood T cell repertoires in COVID-19. The assay was immunoSEQ multiplex PCR, and TCRdb's table has in-frame clones only and misses some. The data hold about 43,000 clones, with roughly 87% observed a single time. Sequencing input: peripheral blood. The receptors were gathered from a woman older than 75 with active COVID-19. The CDR3 runs from the conserved cysteine through the conserved F or W. The D gene is left open where the match is weak. Size values are once, few and many counts, or a class for expanded clones, and some rows have none.

TRBJ1-6,.,TRBD1,TRBV19,TGTGCCAGTAGTTGGGGACAGACGCCTGGAAATTCACCCCTCCACTTT,CASSWGQTPGNSPLHF
TRBJ2-4,.,.,TRBV19,TGTGCCAGTAGTGCGGAGCCAGAGAAAACCAAAAACATTCAGTACTTC,CASSAEPEKTKNIQYF
TRBJ1-1,.,.,TRBV7-3,TGTGCCAGCAGCCCTGGGTCAGGGGTCGAAGCTTTCTTT,CASSPGSGVEAFF
TRBJ2-3,few,TRBD1,TRBV30,TGTGCCTGGAGGACAGGGGCTAGCACAGATACGCAGTATTTT,CAWRTGASTDTQYF
TRBJ2-7,.,.,TRBV19,TGTGCCAGTAGTATGAGAGACAGGACCTACGAGCAGTACTTC,CASSMRDRTYEQYF
TRBJ1-4,.,.,TRBV5-6,TGTGCCAGCAGCTTGGGGTCCGGGTGGAGGAATGAAAAACTGTTTTTT,CASSLGSGWRNEKLFF
TRBJ2-2,.,TRBD1,TRBV10-3,TGTGCCATCAGTGCCTCCGCGGGACAGGGGAACACCGGGGAGCTGTTTTTT,CAISASAGQGNTGELFF
TRBJ2-2,.,TRBD1,TRBV5-1,TGCGCCAGCAGCTACGGACAGGGGGCGAACACCGGGGAGCTGTTTTTT,CASSYGQGANTGELFF
TRBJ2-5,once,.,TRBV7-2,TGTGCCAGCAGCTTCGAAAGGGGAGAGACCCAGTACTTC,CASSFERGETQYF
TRBJ1-2,.,TRBD1,TRBV6-6,TGTGCCAGCAGTAATCGGGACAGAGCTAACTATGGCTACACCTTC,CASSNRDRANYGYTF
TRBJ2-7,.,.,TRBV21-1,TGTGCCAGCAGGGGGTCCGCCCGACAGTTGGGGTCTTTCTACGAGCAGTACTTC,CASRGSARQLGSFYEQYF
TRBJ2-1,.,.,TRBV2,TGTGCCAGCTCCAACTACAATGAGCAGTTCTTC,CASSNYNEQFF
TRBJ2-3,.,TRBD2,TRBV5-1,TGCGCCAGCAGCTTGGGAGGGACTAGCGGGTCCACAGATACGCAGTATTTT,CASSLGGTSGSTDTQYF
TRBJ2-7,few,.,TRBV5-6,TGTGCCAGCAGGCCGACTAGTTCCCACGAGCAGTACTTC,CASRPTSSHEQYF
TRBJ1-5,.,TRBD1,TRBV6-5,TGTGCCAGCAGCGAGACAGGGGGGAACAATCAGCCCCAGCATTTT,CASSETGGNNQPQHF
TRBJ1-6,medium-sized,.,TRBV4-3,TGCGCCAGCAGCCGCACCCGGGAGGGAATTTCACCCCTCCACTTT,CASSRTREGISPLHF
TRBJ2-1,.,TRBD2,TRBV3-1/TRBV3-2,TGTGCCAGCAGCCAAGAAAGACTAGCGGGGGCCTACAATGAGCAGTTCTTC,CASSQERLAGAYNEQFF
TRBJ1-2,.,.,TRBV28,TGTGCCAGCAGTTTGGGTCAGGTTGTCTATGGCTACACCTTC,CASSLGQVVYGYTF
TRBJ1-6,.,TRBD1,TRBV7-3,TGTGCCAGCAGCCTGACAGGGACCAATTCACCCCTCCACTTT,CASSLTGTNSPLHF
TRBJ1-3,.,.,TRBV6-5,TGTGCCAGCAGTTACTCGGGGACACTCGGAAACACCATATATTTT,CASSYSGTLGNTIYF
TRBJ1-5,.,TRBD1,TRBV24-1,TGTGCCACCAGTGGGGGACAGCGACAGCCCCAGCATTTT,CATSGGQRQPQHF
TRBJ1-1,.,TRBD1,TRBV9,TGTGCCAGCAGCGCAGACCTCGGGACAGTGGGGACTGAAGCTTTCTTT,CASSADLGTVGTEAFF
TRBJ2-5,.,TRBD2,TRBV19,TGTGCCAGTAGAGCGACTAGCGCGAACCAAGAGACCCAGTACTTC,CASRATSANQETQYF
TRBJ2-7,.,.,TRBV7-2,TGTGCCAGCAGCTTAGCGCAGGGGTTGAGGGGCGAGCAGTACTTC,CASSLAQGLRGEQYF
TRBJ1-3,.,TRBD1,TRBV10-3,TGTGCCATCAGTGACACAGGGGCTGGAAACACCATATATTTT,CAISDTGAGNTIYF
TRBJ2-7,.,.,TRBV2,TGTGCCACATCCCTCCAGGGCTATTACGAGCAGTACTTC,CATSLQGYYEQYF
TRBJ1-1,.,.,TRBV7-9,TGTGCCAGCAGCTTAAACAGGAACACTGAAGCTTTCTTT,CASSLNRNTEAFF
TRBJ2-3,.,.,TRBV2,TGTGCCAGCAGTGTTCAGGGGCCCCGGGGAGATACGCAGTATTTT,CASSVQGPRGDTQYF
TRBJ2-5,once,.,TRBV2,TGTGCCAGCAGTGATCAGGGTTTCCAAGAGACCCAGTACTTC,CASSDQGFQETQYF